This T cell receptor (beta chain) was profiled in a study of T cell repertoires in cytomegalovirus infection. On this clonotype: Its specificity is unknown.

Study-level findings and limits: Dominating the ex vivo response were HLA-C-restricted CMV-specific TCR beta clonotypes.

Via MiXCR, TCRdb re-called the reads, giving one row per CDR3 protein. The sample carries roughly 720,000 distinct CDR3 sequences, roughly a third recorded once. This CDR3 spans 15 amino acids. Trimming took 4 bases from V and 8 from J; bases not matched to a gene: 4. CDR1 ENHRY and CDR2 SYGVKD come from the germline V gene. The sequencing input was PBMCs. The chain recombines TRBV10-3 with TRBJ2-1; 14 nucleotides agree with TRBD2. The sequence derives from a human donor in good health (CMV status not recorded). Some clones in this sample may be carry-over from other donors' samples. DNA of the CDR3: TGTGCCATCAGTGGACTAGCGGGGGGGGGCGATGAGCAGTTCTTC. It is translated as CAISGLAGGGDEQFF.